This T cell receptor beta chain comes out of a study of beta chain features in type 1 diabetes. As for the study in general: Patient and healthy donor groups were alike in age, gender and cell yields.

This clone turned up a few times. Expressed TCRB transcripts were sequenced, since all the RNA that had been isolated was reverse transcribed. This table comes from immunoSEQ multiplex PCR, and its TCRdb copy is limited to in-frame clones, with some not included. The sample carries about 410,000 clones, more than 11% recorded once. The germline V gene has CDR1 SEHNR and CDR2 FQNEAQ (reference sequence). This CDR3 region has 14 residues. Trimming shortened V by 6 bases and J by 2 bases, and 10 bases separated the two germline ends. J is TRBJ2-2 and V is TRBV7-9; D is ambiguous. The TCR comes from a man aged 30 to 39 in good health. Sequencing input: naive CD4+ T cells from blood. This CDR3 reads CASSHEINTGELFF. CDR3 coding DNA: TGTGCCAGCAGTCACGAGATAAACACCGGGGAGCTGTTTTTT.